The rows below give T cell receptor beta chains drawn from one sample of a study of blood T cell repertoires in COVID-19. The protocol was immunoSEQ multiplex PCR, while the TCRdb copy is restricted to in-frame clones and leaves out a portion. The sample has about 66,000 clones, roughly 89% seen once. The sequencing input was peripheral blood. The receptor set was obtained from a man aged 55 to 70 with acute or convalescent COVID-19. CDR3s include the opening cysteine and the closing phenylalanine or tryptophan. D genes are given only for firm matches. Clone size is shown for a subset of rows, as once, few, many or a class of expanded clone.

>-|TRBJ1-2|TRBV3-1/TRBV3-2|-
CASSQGRVWGYGYTF
TGTGCCAGCAGCCAAGGCAGGGTTTGGGGCTATGGCTACACCTTC
>TRBD2|TRBJ2-5|TRBV27|-
CASSPAKRGQETQYF
TGTGCCAGCAGTCCCGCTAAGCGGGGGCAAGAGACCCAGTACTTC
>TRBD1|TRBJ1-2|TRBV9|-
CASSVGQGASYGYTF
TGTGCCAGCAGCGTGGGACAGGGGGCGTCCTATGGCTACACCTTC
>TRBD1|TRBJ1-1|TRBV9|-
CASSVGLKDRDTEAFF
TGTGCCAGCAGCGTAGGCTTAAAGGACAGGGACACTGAAGCTTTCTTT
>TRBD1|TRBJ1-5|TRBV7-2|-
CASSRGQGDVQPQHF
TGTGCCAGCAGCCGGGGACAGGGGGATGTTCAGCCCCAGCATTTT
>TRBD1|TRBJ1-1|TRBV6-5|-
CASRTGRTEAFF
TGTGCCAGCAGGACAGGGCGGACTGAAGCTTTCTTT
>-|TRBJ1-5|TRBV5-1|-
CASSSGSGNQPQHF
TGCGCCAGCAGTTCCGGGTCCGGCAATCAGCCCCAGCATTTT
>TRBD1|TRBJ1-6|TRBV5-1|-
CASSLKGTETSPLHF
TGCGCCAGCAGCCTCAAGGGGACAGAAACTTCACCCCTCCACTTT
>-|TRBJ2-7|TRBV6-1|-
CASSYELAYEQYF
TGTGCCAGCAGTTATGAACTAGCCTACGAGCAGTACTTC
>TRBD2|TRBJ2-5|TRBV10-3|-
CAISRTSGGAGETQYF
TGTGCCATCAGCAGGACTAGCGGGGGTGCTGGGGAGACCCAGTACTTC
>-|TRBJ1-1|TRBV3-1/TRBV3-2|-
CASSQAVVGVPLLASWAFF
TGTGCCAGCAGCCAAGCTGTCGTAGGGGTACCGCTCCTTGCATCTTGGGCTTTCTTT
>-|TRBJ1-3|TRBV6-5|-
CASRRKGNTIYF
TGTGCCAGCAGGAGGAAGGGGAACACCATATATTTT
>-|TRBJ1-5|TRBV27|-
CASSLTSNQPQHF
TGTGCCAGCAGTTTAACAAGCAATCAGCCCCAGCATTTT
>TRBD1|TRBJ1-2|TRBV7-2|-
CASSSSKSMGQGSYGYTF
TGTGCCAGCAGCTCGAGTAAGAGTATGGGACAGGGAAGCTATGGCTACACCTTC
>-|TRBJ2-1|TRBV6-5|-
CASSYDSYNEQFF
TGTGCCAGCAGTTACGACAGCTACAATGAGCAGTTCTTC
>TRBD1|TRBJ1-2|TRBV5-1|once
CASSLKWDRARASYGYTF
TGCGCCAGCAGCTTGAAGTGGGACAGGGCCCGTGCTTCTTATGGCTACACCTTC
>TRBD1|TRBJ2-7|TRBV2|-
CASSPPGQGNHEQYF
TGTGCCAGCAGTCCTCCGGGACAGGGGAACCACGAGCAGTACTTC
>TRBD2|TRBJ2-3|TRBV5-1|few
CASSLGGLAVTDTQYF
TGCGCCAGCAGCTTAGGCGGACTAGCGGTCACAGATACGCAGTATTTT
>-|TRBJ1-1|TRBV6-6|-
CASIVSGGNTEAFF
TGTGCCAGCATCGTATCCGGGGGTAACACTGAAGCTTTCTTT
>-|TRBJ1-1|TRBV2|-
CASSEGRGEAFF
TGTGCCAGCAGTGAAGGGCGGGGAGAAGCTTTCTTT
>-|TRBJ1-5|TRBV7-8|-
CASSLRQVYSNQPQHF
TGTGCCAGCAGCCTCCGACAGGTTTATAGCAATCAGCCCCAGCATTTT
>-|TRBJ1-6|TRBV3-1/TRBV3-2|-
CASSVTDSNSPLHF
TGTGCCAGCAGCGTCACCGACTCTAATTCACCCCTCCACTTT